The 9 T cell receptor beta chains listed next were all sequenced from one sample in a study of blood T cells in healthy people across ages. It was with a sample-barcoded 5' primer and a J-beta primer mix that a second PCR of roughly 7 to 12 cycles was run. TCRdb re-derived calls from the 5' RACE reads in MiXCR, one entry per CDR3 protein. Altogether roughly 1 million distinct CDR3 sequences are present, approximately 25% being singletons, with the ten largest covering less than 0.75%. The same sample was also used in a study of T cells of mothers and their children.

Specimen: blood. These receptors came from a girl aged 2 to 10 in good health.

The chain joins TRBV5-1 to TRBJ2-1, with no clear D. V lost 2 bases to trimming and J lost 8 bases, with 11 bases between them. Germline V gives CDR1 SGHRS, CDR2 YFSETQ. CDR3 size: 13 residues. The CDR3 reads CASSFLDDDEQFF. The CDR3 DNA reads as TGCGCCAGCAGCTTTTTGGACGATGATGAGCAGTTCTTC. Supplemented by reference TRBV5-1 and TRBJ2-1, the full variable domain reads KAGVTQTPRYLIKTRGQQVTLSCSPISGHRSVSWYQQTPGQGLQFLFEYFSETQRNKGNFPGRFSGRQFSNSRSEMNVSTLELGDSALYLCASSFLDDDEQFFGPGTRLTVL.

This clonotype was detected a few times. The V call is TRBV29-1, the J call TRBJ1-1; no definite D call. This CDR3 is built from 11 residues. Germline CDR1 SQVTM, CDR2 ANQGSEA. The V end lost 7 bases, the J end lost 1 base, and 7 bases lay between the germline ends. The CDR3, as DNA: TGCAGCGCTCCACGGAACACTGAAGCTTTCTTT. This encodes CSAPRNTEAFF.

Remarks on this clonotype: At one of its ends the junction is not consistent with the germline gene, which may arise from a read error. The rearrangement joins TRBV12-3 or TRBV12-4 to TRBJ2-1; TRBD2 matches 14 bases. CDR3 length: 14 residues. Here the CDR3 DNA reads TGTGCCAGCAGAAGACTAGCGGGAGGGGAGACCCCGTACTTC. Translated: CASRRLAGGETPYF.

The chain links TRBV10-3 to TRBJ2-1; 7 nucleotides agree with TRBD1. The CDR3 is 14 residues long. V trimming: 4 bases; J trimming: 9 bases; junction bases outside the gene matches: 9. The germline V gene has CDR1 ENHRY and CDR2 SYGVKD. CDR3 nucleotides: TGTGCCATCAGTGCCCGGGACAGTGGAGGTGAGCAGTTCTTC. Residues: CAISARDSGGEQFF.

V gene TRBV12-3 or TRBV12-4 combines with J gene TRBJ2-3; D might be TRBD1 (6 bases). V lost 6 bases and J 4 bases, leaving 17 bases between the germline ends. The CDR3 is made up of 15 amino acids. CDR3 loop: CASRTGTLSADTQYF. The CDR3 DNA reads TGTGCCAGCAGGACCGGGACACTAAGCGCAGATACGCAGTATTTT.

This clonotype was seen a few times. This chain links TRBV28 with TRBJ2-3; unclear D gene. The V and J ends lost 4 bases and 0 bases respectively, with 11 bases between them. CDR1 is MDHEN, CDR2 SYDVKM, per germline. The CDR3 contains 15 residues. In DNA form, the CDR3 reads TGTGCCAGCAGTTGGGCAGCAGTTAGCACAGATACGCAGTATTTT. Protein sequence: CASSWAAVSTDTQYF.

This clonotype showed up just a few times. V and J are TRBV12-3 or TRBV12-4 and TRBJ2-5, with 13 bases identical to TRBD2. Near its end, the DNA agrees better with TRBJ2-1, so the J call may be wrong. The length of the CDR3 is 18 residues. The CDR3 here is CASSKSGDQLAGGGEQFF. The DNA of the CDR3 is TGTGCCAGCAGTAAATCGGGGGACCAACTAGCGGGAGGGGGAGAGCAGTTCTTC.

The V call is TRBV6-6, the J call TRBJ2-1; no firm D call. Trimming shortened V by 5 bases and J by 5 bases, and 13 bases separated the two germline ends. CDR1 and CDR2 (germline): MNHNY, SVGAGI (reference sequence). This CDR3 is 14 amino acids long. DNA of the CDR3: TGTGCCAGCAGTACGTGGACGCCTAACAATGAGCAGTTCTTC. It specifies CASSTWTPNNEQFF.

The chain recombines TRBV11-2 with TRBJ1-4; no definite D call. CDR3 size: 16 residues. Germline CDR1 reads SGHAT; CDR2 reads FQNNGV. The germline V and J ends were trimmed by 5 bases and 0 bases, with 13 bases remaining between them. This chain's CDR3 is CASSLGTLTTNEKLFF. CDR3 coding DNA: TGTGCCAGCAGCCTAGGAACCCTAACAACTAATGAAAAACTGTTTTTT.